This TCR beta chain was observed in a study of blood T cells in healthy people across ages. V lost 0 bases and J 5 bases, leaving 12 bases between the germline ends. The CDR3 totals 15 residues. Per germline, CDR1 SGHDT and CDR2 YYEEEE. This clonotype was found many times. Primers used in a second PCR of roughly 7 to 11 cycles were a sample-barcoded 5' primer and a J-beta primer mix. MiXCR was run by TCRdb on the 5' RACE reads, yielding one entry per CDR3 protein. The sample yields roughly 1,700,000 distinct CDR3 sequences, roughly 27% seen once. The chain recombines TRBV5-6 with TRBJ2-1; D may be TRBD1 (6 bases). This clonotype originated in a young woman in good health. Source material: blood. The CDR3 spells CASSLGGGPHNEQFF. The CDR3 region has the DNA TGTGCCAGCAGCTTGGGAGGGGGACCTCACAATGAGCAGTTCTTC.